This T cell receptor beta chain emerged from a study of beta chain features in type 1 diabetes. Points from the study as a whole: TCRB CDR3s were moderately but significantly shorter in Type 1 diabetes patients in all four CD4+ subsets.

Isolated RNA was reverse transcribed in full, so expressed TCRB transcripts were sequenced. Libraries were prepared by immunoSEQ multiplex PCR; TCRdb keeps only in-frame clonotypes and omits some of them. The table has roughly 300,000 clones, 9.3% seen once; the top ten hold 0.9% to 1.1%. This clone was detected only a few times. As yet, its antigen is unknown. The sample comprised central memory CD4+ T cells from blood. This clonotype was obtained from a man aged 25 to 40 with type 1 diabetes.

CDR3 sequence (DNA): TGTGCTACGATCGATTCTGGAAACACCATATATTTT. Amino acid sequence: CATIDSGNTIYF. The rearrangement joins TRBV6-6 to TRBJ1-3, with unresolved D. CDR1 is MNHNY and CDR2 is SVGAGI in the germline V gene (reference sequence). The CDR3 is 12 amino acids.